This T cell receptor (beta chain) is from a study of blood T cells in healthy people across ages. Then a second PCR, running roughly 7 to 11 cycles, was carried out with a sample-barcoded 5' primer and a J-beta primer mix. One entry per CDR3 protein results from TCRdb running MiXCR on the 5' RACE reads. This repertoire shows 550,000 to 700,000 distinct CDR3 sequences, roughly 28% found once; its top ten account for 18%. This clonotype was seen a handful of times. CDR3 length: 15 residues. CDR1 is DFQATT, CDR2 SNEGSKA, per germline (reference sequence). V lost 0 bases to trimming and J lost 5 bases, with 13 bases between them.

The clonotype was recovered from a woman between 65 and 79 years old in good health. Sequenced: blood. The rearrangement links TRBV20-1 to TRBJ1-4; D unclear. CDR3 in amino acids: CSARDRAVPNEKLFF. DNA for the CDR3: TGCAGTGCTAGAGATCGGGCAGTCCCCAATGAAAAACTGTTTTTT.